Listed below are T cell receptor beta chains from one sample, sequenced in a study of beta chain features in type 1 diabetes. Repertoires were generated with immunoSEQ multiplex PCR, while TCRdb's copy carries only in-frame clones and drops some. Here the sample spans over 150,000 clones, about 8.1% being singletons. The source material was central memory CD4+ T cells from blood. The receptors stem from a man younger than 35 in good health. Both conserved end residues are part of each CDR3. Clone sizes are given selectively: once, few, many, or a class where the clone is expanded.

few	TRBV7-2	CASSLYGAQETQYF
few	TRBV30	CAWSGGQGRAYEQYF
few	TRBV30	CAWRGRERNGYTF
NA	TRBV30	CAWSQGSPEAFF
many	TRBV15	CATSRDGGTEAFF
many	TRBV10-3	CAISESMSVTRETQYF
NA	TRBV7-2	CASSTTGGTGELFF
NA	TRBV7-2	CASSLGGTFTEAFF
NA	TRBV30	CAWEPGQGNSYNSPLHF
few	TRBV9	CASSVIAGDLTDTQYF
NA	TRBV6-1	CASIEWVQGTSPLHF
NA	TRBV6-5	CASSSDRGHGTDTQYF
few	TRBV18	CASSPLPGGSFGYTF
NA	TRBV30	CAWRSSGARLLSNQPQHF
NA	TRBV15	CATSRAPTGRVTEAFF
few	TRBV6-7	CASSPDPDSTYTDTQYF
many	TRBV14	CASSQDSGASTDTQYF
NA	TRBV29-1	CSVEPDRNHEQYF
NA	TRBV30	CASTSLGASHQETQYF
NA	TRBV5-1	CASSPSPSGSAWNEQFF
many	TRBV5-1	CASSPGLAGDTDTQYF
few	TRBV7-2	CASSSRGGEQFF
many	TRBV18	CASSVGQASYEQYF
few	TRBV7-2	CASSFGPISNQPQHF
few	TRBV5-1	CASSLSPEGGYTF
many	TRBV13	CASSLTDRLQGGYTF
NA	TRBV5-1	CASSLEGDATNEKLFF
few	TRBV28	CASSLPRTRGTEAFF
few	TRBV15	CATSRPRQGIYGYTF
NA	TRBV30	CAWSVWAGTDGYTF
few	TRBV5-1	CASSPQPHGGRNQPQHF
few	TRBV5-1	CASSLEQGDASQETQYF
many	TRBV30	CAWSVRLAGAFF
NA	TRBV6-1	CASRDGGGRNTEAFF
few	TRBV27	CASSPGQGRQPQHF
few	TRBV29-1	CSVTVSAYNEQFF
NA	TRBV7-9	CASSLLRNTGELFF
few	TRBV9	CASSVGWGPKNIQYF
NA	TRBV7-6	CASSPGTPPGELFF
many	TRBV7-9	CASSGTGDTQYF
NA	TRBV29-1	CSALVRYNEQFF
many	TRBV7-9	CASSQTGGTDTQYF
few	TRBV7-3	CASSSSLRGGMSEQFF
many	TRBV30	CAWRTSGITDTQYF
NA	TRBV2	CASSHNLAGAGNEQFF